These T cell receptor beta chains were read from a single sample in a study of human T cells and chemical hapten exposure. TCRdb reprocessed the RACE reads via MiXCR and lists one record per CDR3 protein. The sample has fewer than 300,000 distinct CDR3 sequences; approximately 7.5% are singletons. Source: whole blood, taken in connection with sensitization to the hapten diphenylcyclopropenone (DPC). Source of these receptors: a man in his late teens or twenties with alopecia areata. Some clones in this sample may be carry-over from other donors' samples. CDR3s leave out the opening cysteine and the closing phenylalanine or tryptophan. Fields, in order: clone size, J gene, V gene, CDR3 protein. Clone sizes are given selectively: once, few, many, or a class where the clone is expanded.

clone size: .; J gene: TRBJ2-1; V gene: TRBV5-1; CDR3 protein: ASSSRSNSVHEQF
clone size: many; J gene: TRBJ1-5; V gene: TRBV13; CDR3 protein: ASSLRQGAGNQPQH
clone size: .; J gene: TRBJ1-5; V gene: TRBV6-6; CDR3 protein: ASSYSQGEQPQH
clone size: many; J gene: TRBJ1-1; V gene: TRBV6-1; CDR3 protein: ASSLRPGRADTEAF
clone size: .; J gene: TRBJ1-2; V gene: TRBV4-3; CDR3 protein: ASSEEAEGPGYT
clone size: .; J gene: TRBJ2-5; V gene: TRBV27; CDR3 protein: ASSPTASWEETQY
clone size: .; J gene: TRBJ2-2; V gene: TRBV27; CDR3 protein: ASSLGRVSGELF
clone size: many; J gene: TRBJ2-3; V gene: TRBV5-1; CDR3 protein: ASSLDRVDGTDTQY
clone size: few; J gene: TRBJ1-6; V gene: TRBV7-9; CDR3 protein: ASSLAYFHSTGLYNSPLH
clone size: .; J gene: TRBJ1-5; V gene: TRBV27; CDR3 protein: ASSSGRRENQPQH
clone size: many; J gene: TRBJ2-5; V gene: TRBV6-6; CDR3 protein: ASRRLAGVETQY
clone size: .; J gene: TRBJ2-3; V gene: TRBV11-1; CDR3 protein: ASSLGFPDTQY
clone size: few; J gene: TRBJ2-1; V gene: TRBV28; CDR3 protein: ASSLRGKDNEQF
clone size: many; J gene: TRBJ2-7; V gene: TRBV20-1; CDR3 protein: SASPGQVYEQY
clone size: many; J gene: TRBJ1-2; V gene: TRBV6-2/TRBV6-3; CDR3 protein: ASSPTESLRFYGYT
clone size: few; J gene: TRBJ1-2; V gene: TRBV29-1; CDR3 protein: SVGVGQTGNYGYT
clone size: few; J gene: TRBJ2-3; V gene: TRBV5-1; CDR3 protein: ASSLAGTTSTDTQY
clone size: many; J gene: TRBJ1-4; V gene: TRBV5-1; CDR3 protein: ASSKRPAEKLF
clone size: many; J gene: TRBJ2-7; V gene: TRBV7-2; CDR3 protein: ASSSRGQGAHEQY
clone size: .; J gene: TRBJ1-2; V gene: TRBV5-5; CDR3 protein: ASSTRRGLNIQNYGYT